What follows describes a single T cell receptor beta chain. This entry comes from a study of blood T cell repertoires in COVID-19. Per the original methods: Reference gene primer amplification yielded estimated nucleated cell counts. The assay was immunoSEQ multiplex PCR, and TCRdb's table has in-frame clones only and misses some. V and J calls and clone size follow that table, whereas D and trimming were derived from the DNA. The sample consists of a few hundred thousand clones, 86% of them appearing once. The germline gives CDR1 LNHDA, CDR2 SQIVND (reference sequence). V was shortened by 1 base and J by 1 base, with 8 bases between the two germline ends. This CDR3 region has 14 residues.

The receptor's source is a woman aged 50 to 60 with COVID-19, enrolled during active disease. Sequenced: peripheral blood. This chain joins TRBV19 and TRBJ2-7; D is unclear. The CDR3 here is CASSIGPVSYEQYF. The CDR3, as DNA: TGTGCCAGTAGTATAGGTCCGGTTTCCTACGAGCAGTACTTC.